Below are 25 T cell receptor beta chains sequenced from a single sample in a study of T cell changes during pregnancy in multiple sclerosis. The data were produced by immunoSEQ multiplex PCR, yet TCRdb's version contains in-frame clones alone and is incomplete. There are 55,000 to 85,000 clones in the sample; over 85% occur only once, and 1.2% lies in the top ten. The material was peripheral blood, obtained in the third trimester of pregnancy. The receptors derive from a female donor with multiple sclerosis, enrolled in a pregnancy study.

The V and J genes are TRBV5-5 and TRBJ1-5; 8 bases are a match to TRBD1. The CDR3 is 14 amino acids. The V segment lost 4 bases and the J segment 4 bases; nucleotides outside the gene matches: 4. Germline V gives CDR1 SGHKS, CDR2 YYEKEE (reference sequence). The CDR3 loop is CASSQDRGNQPQHF. The CDR3 nucleotides are TGTGCCAGCAGCCAAGACAGGGGAAATCAGCCCCAGCATTTT.

The chain employs TRBV30 and TRBJ2-2; D is possibly TRBD2 (5 bases). CDR3 length: 12 amino acids. The germline gives CDR1 GTSNPN, CDR2 SVGIG (reference sequence). Deletions cut 3 bases from V and 3 bases from J, with 5 bases between. The CDR3 DNA reads as TGTGCCTGGAGGGGAGACACCGGGGAGCTGTTTTTT. Residues: CAWRGDTGELFF.

V and J are TRBV18 and TRBJ2-2; 7 positions agree with TRBD1. Germline CDR1 and CDR2: KGHSH and LQKENI. J was trimmed by 3 bases and V by 3 bases; bases with no gene match: 16. This CDR3 comprises 19 residues. In DNA form, the CDR3 reads TGTGCCAGCTCACCTCGGACTCCGGACAGGACCGGGGACACCGGGGAGCTGTTTTTT. It encodes CASSPRTPDRTGDTGELFF.

The chain carries TRBV30 and TRBJ1-2; 7 nucleotides agree with TRBD1. CDR3 length: 13 amino acids. The junction had 6 bases not matched to a gene; V was cut back by 2 bases and J by 6 bases. CDR1 is GTSNPN and CDR2 is SVGIG in the germline V gene (reference sequence). In nucleotides, the CDR3 is TGTGCCTGGAGTCCCGGGACAGCTCATGGCTACACCTTC. As protein: CAWSPGTAHGYTF.

The chain employs TRBV7-2 and TRBJ2-1, with TRBD2 as a possible D gene (7 bases). The CDR3 has 15 amino acids. The germline V and J ends were trimmed by 8 bases and 4 bases, with 18 bases remaining between them. Germline V lookup: CDR1 SGHTA, CDR2 FQGNSA. The CDR3 DNA is TGTGCCAGCTCGAGAGGGGGAGGGACTTACAATGAGCAGTTCTTC. As protein: CASSRGGGTYNEQFF.

V gene TRBV28 combines with J gene TRBJ2-7, with D perhaps TRBD1 (5 bases). The germline gives CDR1 MDHEN, CDR2 SYDVKM. The CDR3 is made up of 14 amino acids. The ends were cut back, 2 bases at V and 3 bases at J, with 11 bases in the middle. The CDR3 region is CASSLPGPFYEQYF. The CDR3 DNA reads as TGTGCCAGCAGTTTACCAGGGCCCTTCTACGAGCAGTACTTC.

This sequence joins TRBV4-3 and TRBJ2-6; D perhaps matches TRBD1 (6 bases). Germline V lookup: CDR1 LGHNA, CDR2 YSLEER. This CDR3 has 16 amino acids. Trimming took off 3 bases at V and 3 bases at J, with 12 bases between the two ends. CDR3 bases: TGCGCCAGCAGCCAGGGACAATTCTATGGGGCCAACGTCCTGACTTTC. It yields the protein CASSQGQFYGANVLTF.

The chain uses TRBV18 and TRBJ2-1, with 8 bases that match TRBD2. The V and J ends lost 0 bases and 6 bases, in that order; junction bases with no gene match: 7. The CDR3 is made up of 16 amino acids. Germline assignment: CDR1 KGHSH and CDR2 LQKENI. The CDR3 DNA reads TGTGCCAGCTCACCACCGTTACTAGCGGAAATCAATGAGCAGTTCTTC. Protein sequence: CASSPPLLAEINEQFF.

V and J are TRBV27 and TRBJ2-2; 9 positions agree with TRBD1. Germline V gives CDR1 MNHEY, CDR2 SMNVEV (reference sequence). The CDR3 is 15 residues long. The J segment lost 7 bases and the V segment lost 3 bases, leaving 6 bases of the junction unmatched. The CDR3 spells CASSFGTGRFGELFF. The DNA for the CDR3 is TGTGCCAGCAGTTTCGGGACAGGGCGATTCGGGGAGCTGTTTTTT.

The CDR3 spells CAVAGGPGETQYF. CDR3 sequence (DNA): TGTGCCGTGGCGGGGGGGCCGGGAGAGACCCAGTACTTC. The gene calls are TRBV10-3 and TRBJ2-5; TRBD2 matches at 9 bases. From germline, CDR1 is ENHRY and CDR2 SYGVKD. The V segment lost 11 bases and the J segment 4 bases; nucleotides outside the gene matches: 8. The CDR3 spans 13 residues.

This chain joins TRBV5-4 and TRBJ2-5, with 7 bases fitting TRBD2. Unmatched junction bases numbered 7, after V lost 0 bases and J lost 5 bases. Germline lookup yields CDR1 SGHNT and CDR2 YYREEE (reference sequence). This CDR3 contains 15 residues. CDR3 bases: TGTGCCAGCAGCTTGGGGCTAGCGGAGGGGGAGACCCAGTACTTC. As protein: CASSLGLAEGETQYF.

The CDR3 reads CASSLTGTDTQYF. CDR3 bases: TGTGCCAGCAGCTTAACCGGCACAGATACGCAGTATTTT. The rearrangement joins TRBV7-3 to TRBJ2-3; D not resolved. The germline V and J ends were trimmed by 0 bases and 1 base, with 2 bases remaining between them. The CDR3 runs 13 residues. Germline V gene lookup returns CDR1 SGHTA and CDR2 FQGTGA.

This rearrangement joins TRBV28 to TRBJ2-1; no clear D gene. The germline V gene encodes CDR1 MDHEN and CDR2 SYDVKM. CDR3 size: 13 residues. The germline V and J ends were trimmed by 5 bases and 13 bases, with 18 bases remaining between them. CDR3 nucleotide sequence: TGTGCCAGCAGTCCGCCCAACAGAGTCTTTCAGTTCTTC. Protein product: CASSPPNRVFQFF.

The gene calls are TRBV28 and TRBJ2-7; the match to TRBD1 covers 7 bases. The CDR3 loop spans 13 amino acids. The germline CDR1 and CDR2 sequences are MDHEN and SYDVKM. Unmatched junction bases numbered 5, after V lost 6 bases and J lost 3 bases. The CDR3 here is CASRSGQSYEQYF. Here the CDR3 DNA reads TGTGCCAGCAGGTCGGGACAGAGCTACGAGCAGTACTTC.

J is TRBJ2-3 and V is TRBV6-9; 9 bases map to TRBD2. Germline V CDR1 and CDR2: MNHGY, SVAAGI. The CDR3 runs to 21 residues. With 4 bases clipped from V and 2 bases from J, the junction kept 22 bases outside the gene matches. The CDR3 loop is CASSCSRTSDHCKDLTDTQYF. The CDR3, as DNA: TGTGCCAGCAGTTGCAGTAGGACTAGCGACCATTGTAAGGATCTCACAGATACGCAGTATTTT.

This clone was seen a single time. This sequence joins TRBV11-3 and TRBJ2-1, with D uncertain. The CDR3 sequence is 13 residues long. V was shortened by 1 base and J by 9 bases, with 10 bases between the two germline ends. Germline CDR1 SGHNT, CDR2 YENEEA. CDR3 sequence reads: CASSLVFGGEQFF. In nucleotides, the CDR3 is TGTGCCAGCAGCTTAGTGTTTGGCGGTGAGCAGTTCTTC.

This chain joins TRBV18 and TRBJ2-5; the D gene is possibly TRBD1 (5 bases). The V end was cut by 6 bases, the J end by 2 bases, with 16 bases between. CDR1 and CDR2 from the germline V gene are KGHSH and LQKENI. This CDR3 comprises 15 residues. CDR3 sequence (DNA): TGTGCCAGCTCGCGACAGACAGAATCTCAAGAGACCCAGTACTTC. It specifies CASSRQTESQETQYF.

This rearrangement joins TRBV30 to TRBJ2-5; 8 bases agree with TRBD2. V shed 4 bases and J 1 base; nucleotides not matched to a gene: 2. The CDR3 contains 13 residues. Germline V lookup: CDR1 GTSNPN, CDR2 SVGIG (reference sequence). For the CDR3, the DNA is TGTGCCTGGAACGGGGGGGCCCAAGAGACCCAGTACTTC. The encoded protein is CAWNGGAQETQYF.

The genes are TRBV10-3 and TRBJ1-3, with TRBD1 matching 8 bases. The V and J ends lost 3 bases and 4 bases, in that order; junction bases with no gene match: 5. CDR3 length: 15 residues. Germline V gene sequence: CDR1 ENHRY, CDR2 SYGVKD. CDR3 coding DNA: TGTGCCATCAGTGACCCGGACAGGGTCGGAAACACCATATATTTT. Translated, it gives CAISDPDRVGNTIYF.

The rearrangement links TRBV2 to TRBJ1-2; the D is unclear. The CDR3 is made up of 13 amino acids. V lost 6 bases to trimming and J lost 11 bases, with 19 bases between them. Germline V gene lookup returns CDR1 SNHLY and CDR2 FYNNEI. CDR3 region: CASSPTGGLGYTF. For the CDR3, the DNA is TGTGCCAGCAGCCCAACCGGCGGGTTGGGATACACCTTC.

V and J are TRBV19 and TRBJ1-2; TRBD1 agrees at 9 bases. The V gene's germline CDR1 is LNHDA and CDR2 SQIVND (reference sequence). CDR3 length equals 15 residues. The V gene end was trimmed by 2 bases and the J gene end by 7 bases; junction bases not matched to a gene: 8. The CDR3 is CASSIKDRGQRGYTF. CDR3 bases: TGTGCCAGTAGTATAAAGGACAGGGGCCAACGTGGCTACACCTTC.

CDR3 in DNA: TGTGCCAGCAGCGTAGAGGGAGAGTTCAATGAGCAGTTCTTC. It codes for CASSVEGEFNEQFF. V gene TRBV9 combines with J gene TRBJ2-1, with a possible D match to TRBD2 (5 bases). Deletions cut 0 bases from V and 6 bases from J, with 10 bases between. Germline V gene sequence: CDR1 SGDLS, CDR2 YYNGEE. This CDR3 spans 14 amino acids.

The chain is built from TRBV7-9 and TRBJ2-2; a weak D match, TRBD2 (5 bases). Germline V gene data show CDR1 as SEHNR and CDR2 as FQNEAQ (reference sequence). The germline V and J ends were trimmed by 1 base and 3 bases, with 6 bases remaining between them. The CDR3 spans 14 residues. The CDR3 loop reads CASSLERHTGELFF. In DNA form, the CDR3 reads TGTGCCAGCAGCTTAGAGCGGCACACCGGGGAGCTGTTTTTT.

The J gene is TRBJ2-3, the V gene TRBV5-1; TRBD2 aligns across 7 bases. Trimming took 1 base from V and 6 from J; bases not matched to a gene: 11. The germline gives CDR1 SGHRS, CDR2 YFSETQ. The CDR3 has 16 residues. The CDR3 DNA follows: TGCGCCAGCAGCTTGTTCGTGGGGCGGGAGACGGATACGCAGTATTTT. Encoded protein: CASSLFVGRETDTQYF. The entire variable domain, with the rest obtained from reference TRBV5-1 and TRBJ2-3, is as follows: KAGVTQTPRYLIKTRGQQVTLSCSPISGHRSVSWYQQTPGQGLQFLFEYFSETQRNKGNFPGRFSGRQFSNSRSEMNVSTLELGDSALYLCASSLFVGRETDTQYFGPGTRLTVL.

This chain links TRBV7-2 with TRBJ1-1, with D possibly TRBD1 on 5 matching bases. The CDR3 is 14 residues long. V lost 1 base and J 1 base, leaving 7 bases between the germline ends. Germline V gene lookup returns CDR1 SGHTA and CDR2 FQGNSA. The CDR3 protein is CASSLVQGNTEAFF. The CDR3 DNA is TGTGCCAGCAGCTTAGTGCAGGGGAACACTGAAGCTTTCTTT.